This TCR beta chain appears in the sequencing data of a study of blood T cells in healthy people across ages. Study at large: Template switching captured about one barcoded beta molecule per two T cells.

The authors ran a second PCR of roughly 7 to 11 cycles using a sample-barcoded 5' primer and a J-beta primer mix. One entry per CDR3 protein results from TCRdb running MiXCR on the 5' RACE reads. The top ten hold under 4.5% of the sample, which has 600,000 to 1,000,000 distinct CDR3 sequences, more than 20% seen once. In this sample, this clonotype turned up a few times. Sample donors were healthy Caucasian individuals that came from Russia, aged roughly 6 to 100. The CDR3 is 16 amino acids. Germline V lookup: CDR1 SEHNR, CDR2 FQNEAQ (reference sequence). V lost 5 bases, J lost 3 bases, and 5 bases stayed unmatched. These sequences were also reported in another study, on T cells of mothers and their children. As that study records: Samples were provided by three healthy Caucasian mothers and their six children.

Specimen: blood. The chain recombines TRBV7-9 with TRBJ2-7; TRBD2 matches 15 bases. The receptor was isolated from a boy aged 5 to 17 in good health. CDR3 sequence (DNA): TGTGCCAGCAGCGGAGCGGGACTAGCGGGAGGCTACGAGCAGTACTTC. Translated, it gives CASSGAGLAGGYEQYF.